A single sample is the source of the 32 T cell receptor beta chains below, sequenced in a study of breast tumors, draining lymph nodes, adjacent tissues. Breast cancer patients provided tissue from their axillary draining lymph nodes. MiXCR, run by TCRdb on the multiplex PCR reads, gives a single entry per CDR3 protein. This table holds approximately 130,000 distinct CDR3 sequences, approximately 21% found once. Sequencing was carried out using axillary lymph node tissue. These receptors were taken from a female donor with breast cancer. Some clones in this sample may be carry-over from other donors' samples.

In this sample, this clonotype turned up many times. This chain uses TRBV9 with TRBJ2-1; no clear D gene. Trimming removed 3 bases at V and 0 bases at J, with 10 bases between. Germline assignment: CDR1 SGDLS and CDR2 YYNGEE. The CDR3 consists of 15 residues. This CDR3 reads CASSEYQSSYNEQFF. CDR3 DNA sequence: TGTGCCAGCAGCGAATACCAGAGCTCCTACAATGAGCAGTTCTTC.

This clonotype was recorded at least ten times. The rearrangement joins TRBV20-1 to TRBJ2-7; D is undetermined. Between the trimmed V and J ends, which lost 3 bases and 6 bases, there was a span of 9 bases. The germline gives CDR1 DFQATT, CDR2 SNEGSKA (reference sequence). CDR3 size: 11 residues. CDR3 DNA sequence: TGCAGTGCTAGCGAGTTCGCCGAGCAGTACTTC. Protein sequence: CSASEFAEQYF.

This clonotype was picked up many times. The chain combines TRBV12-3 or TRBV12-4 with TRBJ2-2; D is uncertain. The germline V and J ends were trimmed by 1 base and 1 base, with 4 bases remaining between them. The CDR3 spans 14 residues. This chain's CDR3 is CASSLDLNTGELFF. CDR3 nucleotides: TGTGCCAGCAGTTTAGATCTGAACACCGGGGAGCTGTTTTTT.

The sample holds many counts of this clonotype. The V and J genes are TRBV5-1 and TRBJ2-2; 8 bases fit TRBD1. CDR1 is SGHRS, CDR2 YFSETQ, per germline. There are 14 residues in the CDR3. The ends lost 4 bases at V and 7 bases at J; junction bases unmatched: 6. In nucleotides, the CDR3 is TGCGCCAGCAGCCCAAGGACAGGGCTCGGGGAGCTGTTTTTT. Protein sequence: CASSPRTGLGELFF. Filled out from reference TRBV5-1 and TRBJ2-2, the complete variable domain reads KAGVTQTPRYLIKTRGQQVTLSCSPISGHRSVSWYQQTPGQGLQFLFEYFSETQRNKGNFPGRFSGRQFSNSRSEMNVSTLELGDSALYLCASSPRTGLGELFFGEGSRLTVL.

This clonotype was counted ten times or more. This chain uses TRBV28 with TRBJ2-7, with 10 bases that match TRBD2. CDR3 length: 16 amino acids. From germline, CDR1 is MDHEN and CDR2 SYDVKM. V shed 6 bases and J 6 bases; nucleotides not matched to a gene: 14. The DNA for the CDR3 is TGTGCCAGCAGGTCCCTCTCTAGCGGGAGATCAACCGAGCAGTACTTC. It translates to CASRSLSSGRSTEQYF.

There are many counts of this clonotype. The chain has TRBV2 and TRBJ2-7; D may be TRBD1 or TRBD2 (5 bases each). CDR3 length: 14 residues. Trimming left V 6 bases short and J 3 bases short, with 15 bases between. Germline V gene sequence: CDR1 SNHLY, CDR2 FYNNEI. DNA for the CDR3: TGTGCCAGCAGGGGGACCTCCCTAGGCTACGAGCAGTACTTC. Residues: CASRGTSLGYEQYF.

This clonotype was found many times. The CDR3 nucleotides read TGTGCCAGCAGTTTGAAGGGCTCCTACAATGAGCAGTTCTTC. This codes for CASSLKGSYNEQFF. The genes are TRBV12-3 or TRBV12-4 and TRBJ2-1; no clear D gene. The CDR3 sequence is 14 residues long. The germline V and J ends were trimmed by 3 bases and 0 bases, with 6 bases remaining between them.

This clonotype was counted many times. At one boundary the junction diverges from the germline segment, which might be a read error. The chain combines TRBV7-7 with TRBJ1-2; 9 bases are a match to TRBD1. The germline V gene has CDR1 SSHAT and CDR2 FNYEAQ (reference sequence). The CDR3 runs 16 residues. The CDR3 loop reads CASSPATGQGGYGYTF. The CDR3, as DNA: TGTGCTAGCAGCCCGGCCACGGGACAGGGAGGCTATGGCTACACCTTC.

Many counts were recorded for this clonotype. The chain carries TRBV27 and TRBJ2-7, with 9 bases that match TRBD2. Per germline, CDR1 MNHEY and CDR2 SMNVEV (reference sequence). There are 16 residues in the CDR3. V shed 4 bases, J shed 2 bases, and the junction held 9 bases outside the gene matches. As DNA, the CDR3 is TGTGCCAGCAGTTCCGGCCGACTAGCGGATACCTACGAGCAGTACTTC. Amino acid sequence: CASSSGRLADTYEQYF.

This clonotype showed up many times. J is TRBJ2-1 and V is TRBV27; no definite D call. The germline V and J ends were trimmed by 3 bases and 3 bases, with 9 bases remaining between them. There are 14 residues in the CDR3. Per the germline V gene, CDR1 is MNHEY and CDR2 is SMNVEV (reference sequence). The CDR3: CASSFAAVYNEQFF. DNA of the CDR3: TGTGCCAGCAGTTTTGCGGCAGTCTACAATGAGCAGTTCTTC.

This clonotype occurred many times. The V and J genes are TRBV19 and TRBJ2-1; D not resolved. Germline V gene data show CDR1 as LNHDA and CDR2 as SQIVND (reference sequence). The CDR3 sequence is 15 residues long. The V end lost 3 bases, the J end lost 4 bases, and 13 bases lay between the germline ends. CDR3 sequence (DNA): TGTGCCAGTAGTATGGGTAGGAGTCTGTACAATGAGCAGTTCTTC. As protein: CASSMGRSLYNEQFF.

This clonotype was counted many times. This chain uses TRBV7-3 with TRBJ2-1; D is unresolved. The CDR3 sequence is 13 residues long. Looked up from germline, CDR1 is SGHTA and CDR2 is FQGTGA. Trimming removed 2 bases from V and 5 bases from J, with 7 bases in between. The CDR3 sequence is CASSLGLDNEQFF. For the CDR3, the DNA is TGTGCCAGCAGCTTAGGGCTAGACAATGAGCAGTTCTTC.

There are many counts of this clonotype. The chain carries TRBV7-9 and TRBJ2-1; D is unclear. Between the trimmed V and J ends, which lost 3 bases and 8 bases, there was a span of 8 bases. The V gene's germline CDR1 is SEHNR and CDR2 FQNEAQ (reference sequence). The CDR3 has 12 amino acids. In nucleotides, the CDR3 is TGTGCCAGCAGCTTTGTCCCTTATGAGCAGTTCTTC. Protein product: CASSFVPYEQFF.

This clonotype was recorded many times. The V call is TRBV2, the J call TRBJ2-7; 9 nucleotides match TRBD1. The CDR3 is 15 residues long. CDR1 and CDR2 (germline): SNHLY, FYNNEI. After removal of 6 bases from V and 4 bases from J, the junction contained 10 bases not matched to a gene. CDR3 region: CASSGTTGGAYEQYF. The CDR3 region has the DNA TGTGCCAGCAGCGGCACAACAGGGGGCGCTTACGAGCAGTACTTC. The variable domain in full, completed from reference TRBV2 and TRBJ2-7, reads EPEVTQTPSHQVTQMGQEVILRCVPISNHLYFYWYRQILGQKVEFLVSFYNNEISEKSEIFDDQFSVERPDGSNFTLKIRSTKLEDSAMYFCASSGTTGGAYEQYFGPGTRLTVT.

This clonotype was detected ten times or more. The chain joins TRBV30 to TRBJ2-2; D not certain. CDR1 and CDR2 from the germline V gene are GTSNPN and SVGIG (reference sequence). The CDR3 is 13 amino acids. Trimming took off 0 bases at V and 2 bases at J, with 4 bases between the two ends. CDR3 amino acids: CAWSVENTGELFF. The CDR3 coding sequence is TGTGCCTGGAGTGTGGAAAACACCGGGGAGCTGTTTTTT.

In this sample, this clonotype turned up many times. The chain uses TRBV19 and TRBJ2-5; D is possibly TRBD1 (5 bases). Germline V gene sequence: CDR1 LNHDA, CDR2 SQIVND (reference sequence). V was shortened by 5 bases and J by 4 bases, with 11 bases between the two germline ends. The length of the CDR3 is 13 residues. The CDR3 spells CASSFRVRETQYF. The CDR3 DNA follows: TGTGCCAGTAGTTTCAGGGTTAGAGAGACCCAGTACTTC.

As concerns this clonotype: The junction differs from germline at one of its ends, possibly a read error. The chain is built from TRBV6-5 and TRBJ1-2; perhaps TRBD1 as D (6 bases). The CDR3 loop spans 13 amino acids. Germline CDR1 is MNHEY and CDR2 is SVGAGI. The DNA for the CDR3 is TGTGCCAGCGGTTATGGGGGCGGCTATGGCTACACCTTC. Residues: CASGYGGGYGYTF.

CDR3: CASSLGFAGELFF. The CDR3 DNA is TGTGCCAGCAGCTTAGGCTTTGCCGGGGAGCTGTTTTTT. This chain uses TRBV11-3 with TRBJ2-2; D gene unclear. V was clipped by 1 base and J by 6 bases, with 6 bases between them. Germline lookup yields CDR1 SGHNT and CDR2 YENEEA. The CDR3 is 13 residues long.

This clonotype was observed many times. This chain connects TRBV3-1 to TRBJ1-2; D is ambiguous. This CDR3 has 15 amino acids. With 1 base removed from V and 4 bases from J, the gap between germline ends came to 13 bases. Germline CDR1 and CDR2: LGHDT and YNNKEL (reference sequence). CDR3 nucleotides: TGTGCCAGCAGCCAAGGAGGAGTGCGGGTCTATGGCTACACCTTC. Translated: CASSQGGVRVYGYTF.

Many counts were recorded for this clonotype. The V call is TRBV2, the J call TRBJ2-7; possibly TRBD2 for D (6 bases). Trimming left V 6 bases short and J 3 bases short, with 15 bases between. The CDR3 is made up of 14 amino acids. CDR1 is SNHLY, CDR2 FYNNEI, per germline. CDR3 amino acids: CASRPGLPGYEQYF. As DNA, the CDR3 is TGTGCCAGCAGACCAGGACTACCGGGCTACGAGCAGTACTTC.

This clonotype has a count of ten or more. V usage is TRBV12-3 or TRBV12-4 and J usage is TRBJ2-1; D ambiguous. Trimming removed 3 bases from V and 8 bases from J, with 29 bases in between. This CDR3 is built from 19 residues. In nucleotides, the CDR3 is TGTGCCAGCAGTTTCTCCCCACGGGCCTTAAGGCGCAAGGGCGATGAGCAGTTCTTC. This translates into CASSFSPRALRRKGDEQFF.

This clonotype has only one observation. A much larger clone differs by one base, so this may be a read error. The rearrangement joins TRBV12-3 or TRBV12-4 to TRBJ2-7; D call uncertain. This CDR3 has 13 amino acids. The ends were cut back, 0 bases at V and 6 bases at J, with 9 bases in the middle. The CDR3 here is CASSLAASREQYF. The CDR3 nucleotides are TGTGCCAGCAGTTTAGCCGCCTCCCGCGAGCAGTACTTC.

Ten or more counts support this clonotype. V and J are TRBV27 and TRBJ2-7; possible D gene TRBD2, 6 bases. CDR3 length: 14 amino acids. Germline assignment: CDR1 MNHEY and CDR2 SMNVEV (reference sequence). The V gene lost 4 bases and the J gene lost 2 bases, with 12 bases spanning the gap. The chain's CDR3 is CASSSAGRTYEQYF. In DNA, the CDR3 is TGTGCCAGCAGTTCGGCGGGACGTACCTACGAGCAGTACTTC.

This clonotype came up many times. This chain links TRBV5-1 with TRBJ2-2, with 7 positions matching TRBD2. The CDR3 contains 17 residues. Trimming cost V 0 bases and J 1 base; bases outside gene matches: 6. Germline V gene data show CDR1 as SGHRS and CDR2 as YFSETQ. CDR3 loop: CASSLAPSGKNTGELFF. CDR3 DNA: TGCGCCAGCAGCTTGGCCCCTAGCGGAAAGAACACCGGGGAGCTGTTTTTT.

This clonotype was observed at least ten times. V gene TRBV24-1 combines with J gene TRBJ1-2; no firm D call. Trimming left V 3 bases short and J 2 bases short, with 9 bases between. Per germline, CDR1 KGHDR and CDR2 SFDVKD. This CDR3 has 14 residues. This CDR3 reads CATSDPDTNYGYTF. The CDR3 coding sequence is TGTGCCACCAGTGATCCAGACACCAACTATGGCTACACCTTC.

Notes on this clonotype: This could be a read error, since a much larger clone is one nucleotide away. The chain couples TRBV19 to TRBJ2-7; 10 bases fit TRBD1. The germline V gene encodes CDR1 LNHDA and CDR2 SQIVND (reference sequence). This CDR3 spans 13 amino acids. V shed 6 bases and J 4 bases; nucleotides not matched to a gene: 3. The DNA of the CDR3 is TGTGCCAGTAGAAGACAGGGGGCGTACGAGCAGTACTTC. Encoded protein: CASRRQGAYEQYF.

This clonotype was seen ten or more times. The chain couples TRBV24-1 to TRBJ2-1; D remains unclear. Per germline, CDR1 KGHDR and CDR2 SFDVKD. V lost 5 bases, J lost 3 bases, and 10 bases lay in between. This CDR3 region has 14 residues. The CDR3 reads CATSGGPVYNEQFF. The CDR3 coding sequence is TGTGCCACCAGTGGCGGACCCGTCTACAATGAGCAGTTCTTC.

Turning to this clonotype: This could be a read error, since a much larger clone is one nucleotide away. V and J are TRBV2 and TRBJ2-5, with D perhaps matching TRBD2 (6 bases). Trimming shortened V by 4 bases and J by 2 bases, and 8 bases separated the two germline ends. The germline CDR1 and CDR2 sequences are SNHLY and FYNNEI. There are 13 residues in the CDR3. In DNA form, the CDR3 reads TGTGCCAGCAGTGGACGGGGGCAAGAGACCCAGTACTTC. It encodes CASSGRGQETQYF.

This clonotype was counted once. A single base separates this from a much larger clone, so it may be a read error. CDR3 in DNA: TGTGCCAGCAGCGAGGAGGGCTATAGCGATCAGCCCCAGCATTTT. Amino acid sequence: CASSEEGYSDQPQHF. J is TRBJ1-5 and V is TRBV9, with no clear D. CDR3 size: 15 residues. Germline CDR1 reads SGDLS; CDR2 reads YYNGEE.

Comment on this clonotype: One base away lies a much larger clone, so this may be a sequencing read error. This chain uses TRBV28 with TRBJ2-7; possibly TRBD2 for D (7 bases). CDR1 is MDHEN and CDR2 is SYDVKM in the germline V gene. The CDR3 runs to 15 residues. Trimming left V 7 bases short and J 2 bases short, with 18 bases between. This chain's CDR3 is CASTNSGTTAYEQYF. In DNA, the CDR3 is TGTGCCAGCACTAACAGCGGGACAACCGCCTACGAGCAGTACTTC.

Ten or more counts support this clonotype. The rearrangement uses TRBV5-6 and TRBJ2-7; D possibly corresponds to TRBD1 (5 bases). The CDR3 contains 13 residues. Germline V CDR1 and CDR2: SGHDT, YYEEEE. Trimming took off 4 bases at V and 3 bases at J, with 11 bases between the two ends. The CDR3 region has the DNA TGTGCCAGCAGCCCAGGGATCGTCTACGAGCAGTACTTC. It encodes CASSPGIVYEQYF. Drawing the rest from reference TRBV5-6 and TRBJ2-7, the complete variable domain is DAGVTQSPTHLIKTRGQQVTLRCSPKSGHDTVSWYQQALGQGPQFIFQYYEEEERQRGNFPDRFSGHQFPNYSSELNVNALLLGDSALYLCASSPGIVYEQYFGPGTRLTVT.

This clonotype appeared many times. This rearrangement joins TRBV6-2 or TRBV6-3 to TRBJ1-2; 7 bases line up with TRBD1. Unmatched junction bases numbered 6, after V lost 6 bases and J lost 5 bases. CDR3 size: 13 residues. Germline CDR1 and CDR2: MNHEY and SVGEGT. This chain's CDR3 is CASSPDRSYGYTF. The CDR3 DNA sequence: TGTGCCAGCAGCCCGGACAGGTCGTATGGCTACACCTTC.